These T cell receptor beta chains were read from a single sample in a study of cytomegalovirus exposure and HLA in healthy donors. Produced via immunoSEQ multiplex PCR; TCRdb's table is partial and in-frame only. The profile shows over 100,000 clones, around three quarters of them singletons. Sequenced: PBMCs. The receptors were sampled from a man aged 25-45 years in good health and CMV-seropositive. Both conserved end residues are part of each CDR3. D genes are given only for firm matches. A row's size may be missing; if present it is once, few, many or a size class.

j_gene: TRBJ2-1; abundance: .; v_gene: TRBV11-2; d_gene: .; CDR3aa: CASVPRVADSYNEQFF; CDR3nt: TGTGCCAGCGTACCCAGGGTGGCAGACTCCTACAATGAGCAGTTCTTC
j_gene: TRBJ2-3; abundance: .; v_gene: TRBV5-1; d_gene: TRBD2; CDR3aa: CASSWTSGASTDTQYF; CDR3nt: TGCGCCAGCAGCTGGACTAGCGGGGCTAGCACAGATACGCAGTATTTT
j_gene: TRBJ2-7; abundance: .; v_gene: TRBV6-6; d_gene: .; CDR3aa: CASSLPQGHKQYF; CDR3nt: TGTGCCAGCAGTCTACCCCAGGGGCATAAGCAGTACTTC
j_gene: TRBJ2-7; abundance: few; v_gene: TRBV12-5; d_gene: TRBD1; CDR3aa: CASGGDSYEQYF; CDR3nt: TGTGCTAGTGGTGGGGACAGCTACGAGCAGTACTTC
j_gene: TRBJ2-3; abundance: once; v_gene: TRBV9; d_gene: .; CDR3aa: CASSSPHTKGADTQYF; CDR3nt: TGTGCCAGCAGCTCGCCTCACACAAAGGGGGCAGATACGCAGTATTTT
j_gene: TRBJ1-2; abundance: .; v_gene: TRBV18; d_gene: TRBD1; CDR3aa: CASSPQGQNYGYTF; CDR3nt: TGTGCCAGCTCACCACAGGGACAGAACTATGGCTACACCTTC
j_gene: TRBJ2-2; abundance: .; v_gene: TRBV7-7; d_gene: .; CDR3aa: CASSFEQGMSTGELFF; CDR3nt: TGTGCCAGCAGCTTTGAACAGGGTATGAGCACCGGGGAGCTGTTTTTT
j_gene: TRBJ1-6; abundance: .; v_gene: TRBV30; d_gene: TRBD1; CDR3aa: CAWSVVATGPSPLHF; CDR3nt: TGTGCCTGGAGTGTGGTAGCGACAGGGCCATCACCCCTCCACTTT
j_gene: TRBJ2-1; abundance: .; v_gene: TRBV27; d_gene: TRBD2; CDR3aa: CASRGSGETEQFF; CDR3nt: TGTGCCAGCAGGGGTAGCGGGGAAACTGAGCAGTTCTTC
j_gene: TRBJ2-3; abundance: .; v_gene: TRBV9; d_gene: .; CDR3aa: CASRQGSTDTQYF; CDR3nt: TGTGCCAGCAGGCAGGGGAGCACAGATACGCAGTATTTT
j_gene: TRBJ2-2; abundance: .; v_gene: TRBV7-9; d_gene: TRBD1; CDR3aa: CASSPGQGATGELFF; CDR3nt: TGTGCCAGCAGCCCCGGACAGGGGGCTACCGGGGAGCTGTTTTTT
j_gene: TRBJ1-1; abundance: .; v_gene: TRBV5-1; d_gene: .; CDR3aa: CASSLFGGLMNTEAFF; CDR3nt: TGCGCCAGCAGCTTGTTTGGGGGACTGATGAACACTGAAGCTTTCTTT
j_gene: TRBJ2-3; abundance: once; v_gene: TRBV6-1; d_gene: TRBD2; CDR3aa: CASRGGTSDTQYF; CDR3nt: TGTGCCAGCAGGGGGGGGACGTCAGATACGCAGTATTTT
j_gene: TRBJ2-7; abundance: once; v_gene: TRBV28; d_gene: TRBD1; CDR3aa: CASRTRQGFYDEQYF; CDR3nt: TGTGCCAGCCGCACGCGACAGGGTTTTTACGACGAGCAGTACTTC
j_gene: TRBJ1-5; abundance: .; v_gene: TRBV10-3; d_gene: .; CDR3aa: CAIRPSGDTNQPQHF; CDR3nt: TGTGCCATCAGGCCCTCTGGGGACACAAATCAGCCCCAGCATTTT
j_gene: TRBJ2-7; abundance: .; v_gene: TRBV7-2; d_gene: .; CDR3aa: CASSFGGGIPYEQYF; CDR3nt: TGTGCCAGCAGCTTCGGCGGGGGCATCCCCTACGAGCAGTACTTC
j_gene: TRBJ1-2; abundance: .; v_gene: TRBV7-6; d_gene: .; CDR3aa: CASSLGEPYSYTF; CDR3nt: TGTGCCAGCAGCTTAGGGGAGCCTTATAGCTACACCTTC
j_gene: TRBJ2-1; abundance: few; v_gene: TRBV27; d_gene: .; CDR3aa: CASSLRGGLEQFF; CDR3nt: TGTGCCAGCAGTTTAAGGGGGGGGCTTGAGCAGTTCTTC
j_gene: TRBJ2-7; abundance: once; v_gene: TRBV4-2; d_gene: .; CDR3aa: CASSQEGIYEQYF; CDR3nt: TGTGCCAGCAGCCAGGAGGGCATCTACGAGCAGTACTTC
j_gene: TRBJ1-2; abundance: .; v_gene: TRBV27; d_gene: .; CDR3aa: CASSRLQGSGYTF; CDR3nt: TGTGCCAGCAGTCGCCTACAGGGCTCTGGCTACACCTTC
j_gene: TRBJ2-7; abundance: many; v_gene: TRBV5-4; d_gene: .; CDR3aa: CASSSQLGGSYEQYF; CDR3nt: TGTGCCAGCAGCTCACAACTCGGCGGCTCCTACGAGCAGTACTTC
j_gene: TRBJ2-1; abundance: .; v_gene: TRBV11-3; d_gene: .; CDR3aa: CASSLDGTPREQFF; CDR3nt: TGTGCCAGCAGCTTAGATGGGACACCAAGGGAGCAGTTCTTC
j_gene: TRBJ2-7; abundance: .; v_gene: TRBV2; d_gene: .; CDR3aa: CASSRDTARQQYF; CDR3nt: TGTGCCAGCAGTAGGGACACCGCGCGGCAGCAGTACTTC
j_gene: TRBJ1-1; abundance: .; v_gene: TRBV4-2; d_gene: TRBD1; CDR3aa: CASSQAGQVNTEAFF; CDR3nt: TGTGCCAGCAGCCAGGCGGGACAGGTGAACACTGAAGCTTTCTTT
j_gene: TRBJ1-2; abundance: .; v_gene: TRBV6-5; d_gene: .; CDR3aa: CASRQGSFYGYTF; CDR3nt: TGTGCCAGCAGGCAGGGTTCGTTTTATGGCTACACCTTC
j_gene: TRBJ2-7; abundance: .; v_gene: TRBV28; d_gene: .; CDR3aa: CASSFGRSSYEQYF; CDR3nt: TGTGCCAGCAGTTTCGGTCGGAGCTCCTACGAGCAGTACTTC
j_gene: TRBJ2-1; abundance: .; v_gene: TRBV4-1; d_gene: TRBD2; CDR3aa: CASSQVRGSYNEQFF; CDR3nt: TGCGCCAGCAGCCAAGTGCGGGGGTCCTACAATGAGCAGTTCTTC
j_gene: TRBJ1-5; abundance: once; v_gene: TRBV9; d_gene: .; CDR3aa: CASSAQVTNSNQPQHF; CDR3nt: TGTGCCAGCAGCGCCCAGGTCACGAATAGCAATCAGCCCCAGCATTTT
j_gene: TRBJ2-1; abundance: .; v_gene: TRBV5-1; d_gene: TRBD2; CDR3aa: CASSLGIAGNNEQFF; CDR3nt: TGCGCCAGCAGCTTGGGAATAGCGGGGAACAATGAGCAGTTCTTC
j_gene: TRBJ2-1; abundance: once; v_gene: TRBV7-2; d_gene: .; CDR3aa: CASSLGPPGTYNEQFF; CDR3nt: TGTGCCAGCAGCTTAGGGCCCCCGGGGACCTACAATGAGCAGTTCTTC
j_gene: TRBJ2-3; abundance: once; v_gene: TRBV19; d_gene: .; CDR3aa: CASSILRTASTDTQYF; CDR3nt: TGTGCCAGTAGTATCCTAAGGACAGCTAGCACAGATACGCAGTATTTT
j_gene: TRBJ2-3; abundance: .; v_gene: TRBV27; d_gene: TRBD2; CDR3aa: CASSRRLAGGTDTQYF; CDR3nt: TGTGCCAGCAGTAGGAGACTAGCGGGGGGGACAGATACGCAGTATTTT
j_gene: TRBJ2-7; abundance: .; v_gene: TRBV7-9; d_gene: .; CDR3aa: CASSLALAGSIREQYF; CDR3nt: TGTGCCAGCAGCTTAGCGCTGGCGGGTTCGATTCGTGAGCAGTACTTC
j_gene: TRBJ1-4; abundance: .; v_gene: TRBV29-1; d_gene: TRBD1; CDR3aa: CSVDLQGSEKLFF; CDR3nt: TGCAGCGTTGATTTACAGGGGAGTGAAAAACTGTTTTTT
j_gene: TRBJ2-5; abundance: .; v_gene: TRBV7-9; d_gene: .; CDR3aa: CSSHRRGEWEETQYF; CDR3nt: TGTTCCAGCCATCGTCGCGGGGAGTGGGAGGAGACCCAGTACTTC
j_gene: TRBJ2-7; abundance: .; v_gene: TRBV18; d_gene: .; CDR3aa: CASSLTGEAYEQYF; CDR3nt: TGTGCCAGCTCACTAACGGGGGAAGCCTACGAGCAGTACTTC
j_gene: TRBJ2-3; abundance: few; v_gene: TRBV30; d_gene: TRBD2; CDR3aa: CAWSVLAGVSTDTQYF; CDR3nt: TGTGCCTGGAGTGTATTAGCGGGGGTAAGCACAGATACGCAGTATTTT
j_gene: TRBJ1-4; abundance: .; v_gene: TRBV25-1; d_gene: .; CDR3aa: CASSDVRGNEKLFF; CDR3nt: TGTGCCAGCAGTGATGTGAGAGGTAATGAAAAACTGTTTTTT
j_gene: TRBJ2-7; abundance: few; v_gene: TRBV5-1; d_gene: TRBD1; CDR3aa: CASSLAGTGPYEQYF; CDR3nt: TGCGCCAGCAGCTTGGCAGGGACAGGGCCCTACGAGCAGTACTTC
j_gene: TRBJ1-2; abundance: .; v_gene: TRBV11-2; d_gene: TRBD1; CDR3aa: CASSLDAGTGAYGYTF; CDR3nt: TGTGCCAGCAGCTTAGATGCCGGGACAGGGGCCTATGGCTACACCTTC